Following are 7 T cell receptor beta chains from one sample sequenced in a study of blood T cell repertoires in COVID-19. Only in-frame clones appear in the TCRdb table, and some are missing; sequencing was by immunoSEQ multiplex PCR. Altogether tens of thousands of clones are present, about 90% being singletons, with the ten largest covering less than 3%. Material for sequencing was peripheral blood. Receptor source: a man aged 50-59 years with COVID-19, enrolled during active disease.

The table lists this clone with a count of one. The genes are TRBV5-6 and TRBJ2-6; possibly TRBD2 for D (5 bases). The CDR3 loop spans 16 amino acids. The V and J ends lost 4 bases and 0 bases respectively, with 11 bases between them. Germline V gene sequence: CDR1 SGHDT, CDR2 YYEEEE. The CDR3 protein is CASSDGLHSGANVLTF. DNA for the CDR3: TGTGCCAGCAGCGACGGACTCCACTCTGGGGCCAACGTCCTGACTTTC.

The chain joins TRBV4-3 to TRBJ2-2; possible D gene TRBD2, 5 bases. Looked up from germline, CDR1 is LGHNA and CDR2 is YSLEER. The CDR3 runs 17 residues. With 0 bases removed from V and 0 bases from J, the gap between germline ends came to 11 bases. Written as DNA, the CDR3 is TGCGCCAGCAGCCAAGAAGGAGCGGCCTCGAACACCGGGGAGCTGTTTTTT. It codes for CASSQEGAASNTGELFF.

The rearrangement joins TRBV7-3 to TRBJ2-1; 13 positions agree with TRBD2. J lost 7 bases, V lost 9 bases, and 6 bases had no gene match. There are 14 residues in the CDR3. Germline CDR1 and CDR2: SGHTA and FQGTGA. Written as DNA, the CDR3 is TGTGCCAGTAGGACTAGCGGGGGAAGTAATGAGCAGTTCTTC. This translates into CASRTSGGSNEQFF.

As to this clone: The same CDR3 also results from other DNA sequences found in this sample. The CDR3 DNA follows: TGTGCCAGCACGGGGACTCCAAATTCACCCCTCCACTTT. Protein sequence: CASTGTPNSPLHF. The chain recombines TRBV2 with TRBJ1-6; D might be TRBD1 (5 bases). The germline V gene has CDR1 SNHLY and CDR2 FYNNEI. V was cut by 7 bases and J by 7 bases, with 11 bases left in between. The CDR3 spans 13 residues.

This clone was counted once. J is TRBJ2-5 and V is TRBV10-2, with TRBD1 identical over 8 bases. This CDR3 is 13 amino acids long. With V trimmed by 6 bases and J by 6 bases, 6 bases remained unmatched. The germline V gene encodes CDR1 WSHSY and CDR2 SAAADI. CDR3: CASSLGTGQTQYF. CDR3 sequence (DNA): TGCGCCAGCAGCCTCGGGACAGGCCAGACCCAGTACTTC.

This chain joins TRBV2 and TRBJ2-5; D is undetermined. The CDR3 totals 16 residues. The germline V gene encodes CDR1 SNHLY and CDR2 FYNNEI. The ends were cut back, 0 bases at V and 1 base at J, with 12 bases in the middle. CDR3 nucleotide sequence: TGTGCCAGCAGTGAAGCGCTTCCAGGCAGCCAAGAGACCCAGTACTTC. Translated: CASSEALPGSQETQYF.

CDR3 coding DNA: TGTGCCAGCAGTGACGGGGATAACTATGGCTACACCTTC. It translates to CASSDGDNYGYTF. This chain connects TRBV2 to TRBJ1-2; D call uncertain. Trimming removed 3 bases at V and 1 base at J, with 6 bases between. CDR1 and CDR2 (germline): SNHLY, FYNNEI. The CDR3 runs 13 residues.